This TCR beta chain emerged from a study of early T cells in non-severe SARS-CoV-2 infection. TCRdb re-derived calls from the 5' RACE reads in MiXCR, one entry per CDR3 protein. The table lists some 57,000 distinct CDR3 sequences, 10% to 15% of them singletons. The CDR3 sequence is 12 residues long. Trimming cost V 4 bases and J 7 bases, with 10 bases left between them. The chain recombines TRBV12-3 or TRBV12-4 with TRBJ1-1, with D hard to call. This TCR derives from an adult who was a healthcare worker with PCR-confirmed SARS-CoV-2 infection or an uninfected control (not recorded which). Input material: whole blood. In nucleotides, the CDR3 is TGTGCCAGCAGTTATAGTAGAAGTGAAGCTTTCTTT. This codes for CASSYSRSEAFF.